This record covers a single T cell receptor (beta chain). The data derive from a study of blood T cell repertoires in COVID-19. Overall study context: Both acute and convalescent COVID-19 samples were obtained from the United States, Italy and Spain. In each case, the material was cDNA or gDNA derived from T cells, B-cell-depleted T cells, or PBMCs.

V lost 1 base and J lost 3, with 9 bases in between. Germline V gives CDR1 SGHTA, CDR2 FQGTGA. CDR3 length: 14 amino acids. As processed by the authors: It was from reference gene primer amplification that nucleated cell counts were estimated. Clones were sequenced by immunoSEQ multiplex PCR, and TCRdb holds only the in-frame ones, with some missing. The D gene and trimming were derived from the DNA, and the V and J assignments and clone size from that table. The top ten clones hold roughly 2.9% of a sample with fewer than 150,000 clones, 85% of them seen once. The V and J genes are TRBV7-3 and TRBJ1-1; possibly TRBD1 for D (6 bases). Material: peripheral blood. This TCR was sampled from a man in his forties or fifties with acute or convalescent COVID-19. The CDR3 sequence: CASSLNRDYTEAFF. In DNA form, the CDR3 reads TGTGCCAGCAGCTTAAACAGGGATTACACTGAAGCTTTCTTT.